Sequencing of this TCR beta chain was carried out in a study of cytomegalovirus exposure and HLA in healthy donors. Study conclusions and caveats: In a later analysis, across HLA loci, associated TCR counts were highest for DRB1, lowest for HLA-C.

The V end lost 0 bases, the J end lost 5 bases, and 11 bases lay between the germline ends. The CDR3 is 14 amino acids. From germline, CDR1 is SGDLS and CDR2 YYNGEE. The primer mix had 60 Vbeta and 13 Jbeta primers. Per the original methods: Later work found roughly 80 million unique TCR beta chains, with roughly 11 million shared. Method: immunoSEQ multiplex PCR; TCRdb's copy keeps in-frame clones and lacks some. That table gives V, J and clone size, and the DNA gave D and trimming. The data contain roughly 250,000 clones, about four fifths of them seen just once; the ten biggest clones take up less than 0.4%. Remarks on this clone: What it recognizes is unknown.

The sample taken for sequencing was PBMCs. The clonotype was recovered from a girl under 10 years old in good health and CMV-seronegative. The V call is TRBV9, the J call TRBJ1-2; D unresolved. The CDR3 DNA reads TGTGCCAGCAGCGTAGATGCAGGAAGATATGGCTACACCTTC. It translates to CASSVDAGRYGYTF.